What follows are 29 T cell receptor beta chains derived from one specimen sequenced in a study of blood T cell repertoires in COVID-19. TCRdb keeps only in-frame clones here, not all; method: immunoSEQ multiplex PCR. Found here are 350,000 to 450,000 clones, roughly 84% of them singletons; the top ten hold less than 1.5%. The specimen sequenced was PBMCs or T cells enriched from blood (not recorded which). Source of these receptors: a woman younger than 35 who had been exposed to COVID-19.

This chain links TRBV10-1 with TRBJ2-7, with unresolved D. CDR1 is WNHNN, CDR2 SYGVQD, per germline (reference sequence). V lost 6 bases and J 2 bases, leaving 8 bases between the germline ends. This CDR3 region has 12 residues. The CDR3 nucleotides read TGCGCCAGCAGCCTTCTCCCCTACGAGCAGTACTTC. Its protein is CASSLLPYEQYF.

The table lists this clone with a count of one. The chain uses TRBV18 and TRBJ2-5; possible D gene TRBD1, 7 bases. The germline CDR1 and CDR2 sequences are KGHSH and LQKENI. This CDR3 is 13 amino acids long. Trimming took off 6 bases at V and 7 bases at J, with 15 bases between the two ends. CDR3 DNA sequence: TGTGCCAGCTCTCAGGGGGGTCGAGGGACCCAGTACTTC. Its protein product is CASSQGGRGTQYF.

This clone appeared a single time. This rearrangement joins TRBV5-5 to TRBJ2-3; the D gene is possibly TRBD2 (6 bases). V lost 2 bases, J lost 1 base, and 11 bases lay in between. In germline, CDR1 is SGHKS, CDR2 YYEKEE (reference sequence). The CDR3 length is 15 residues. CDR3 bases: TGTGCCAGCAGCTTTATGCTAGCGCGCACAGATACGCAGTATTTT. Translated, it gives CASSFMLARTDTQYF.

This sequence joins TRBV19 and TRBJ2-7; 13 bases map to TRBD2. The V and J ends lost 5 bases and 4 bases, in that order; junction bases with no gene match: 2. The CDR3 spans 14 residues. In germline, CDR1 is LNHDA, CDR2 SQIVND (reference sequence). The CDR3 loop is CASSGTSGVYEQYF. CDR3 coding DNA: TGTGCCAGTAGTGGGACTAGCGGGGTTTACGAGCAGTACTTC.

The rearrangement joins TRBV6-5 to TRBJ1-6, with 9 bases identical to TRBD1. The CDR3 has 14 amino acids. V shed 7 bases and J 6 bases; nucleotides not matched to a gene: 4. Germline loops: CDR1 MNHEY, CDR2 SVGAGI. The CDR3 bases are TGTGCCAGCACCCCGGACAGGGGTAATTCACCCCTCCACTTT. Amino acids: CASTPDRGNSPLHF.

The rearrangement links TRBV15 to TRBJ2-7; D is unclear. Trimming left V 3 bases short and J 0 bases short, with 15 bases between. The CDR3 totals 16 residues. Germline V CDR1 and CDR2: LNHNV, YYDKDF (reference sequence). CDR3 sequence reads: CATSRTLSASSYEQYF. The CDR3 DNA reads TGTGCCACCAGCAGGACACTTTCGGCGAGCTCCTACGAGCAGTACTTC.

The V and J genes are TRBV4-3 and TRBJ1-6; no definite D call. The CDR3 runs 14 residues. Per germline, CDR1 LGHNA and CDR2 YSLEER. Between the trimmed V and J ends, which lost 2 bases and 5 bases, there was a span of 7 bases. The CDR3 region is CASSQLTDNSPLHF. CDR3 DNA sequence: TGCGCCAGCAGCCAACTTACGGATAATTCACCCCTCCACTTT.

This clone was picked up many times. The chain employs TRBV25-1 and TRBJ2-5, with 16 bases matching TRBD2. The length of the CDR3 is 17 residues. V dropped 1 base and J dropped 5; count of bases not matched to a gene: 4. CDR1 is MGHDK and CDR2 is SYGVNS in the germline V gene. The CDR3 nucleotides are TGTGCCAGCAGTGAATTGGGGACTAGCGGGAGGGGGGAGACCCAGTACTTC. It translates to CASSELGTSGRGETQYF.

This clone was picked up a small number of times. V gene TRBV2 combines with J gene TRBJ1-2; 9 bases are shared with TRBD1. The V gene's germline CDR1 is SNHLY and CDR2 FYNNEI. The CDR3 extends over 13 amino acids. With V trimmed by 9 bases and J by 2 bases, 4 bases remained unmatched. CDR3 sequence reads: CARRDRVNYGYTF. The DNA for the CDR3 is TGTGCCAGGAGGGACAGGGTAAACTATGGCTACACCTTC. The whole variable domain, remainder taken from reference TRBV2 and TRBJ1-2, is EPEVTQTPSHQVTQMGQEVILRCVPISNHLYFYWYRQILGQKVEFLVSFYNNEISEKSEIFDDQFSVERPDGSNFTLKIRSTKLEDSAMYFCARRDRVNYGYTFGSGTRLTVV.

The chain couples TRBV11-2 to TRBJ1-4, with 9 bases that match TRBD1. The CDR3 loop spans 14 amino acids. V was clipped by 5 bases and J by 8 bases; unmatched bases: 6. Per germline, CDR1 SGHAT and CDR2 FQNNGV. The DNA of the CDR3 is TGTGCCAGCAGCCCGGGACAGGGAGGAGAAAAACTGTTTTTT. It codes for CASSPGQGGEKLFF.

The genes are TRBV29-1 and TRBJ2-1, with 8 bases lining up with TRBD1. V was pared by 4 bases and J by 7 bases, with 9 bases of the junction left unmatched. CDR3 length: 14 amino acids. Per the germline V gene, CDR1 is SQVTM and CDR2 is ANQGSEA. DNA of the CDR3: TGCAGCGTTGTAGTAGGACAGGGCACGAATGAGCAGTTCTTC. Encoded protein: CSVVVGQGTNEQFF.

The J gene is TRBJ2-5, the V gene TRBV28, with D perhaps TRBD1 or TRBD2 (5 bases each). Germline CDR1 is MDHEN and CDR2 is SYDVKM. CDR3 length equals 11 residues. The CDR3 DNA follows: TGTACCACAGGACTGGATGGGACCCAGTACTTC. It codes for CTTGLDGTQYF.

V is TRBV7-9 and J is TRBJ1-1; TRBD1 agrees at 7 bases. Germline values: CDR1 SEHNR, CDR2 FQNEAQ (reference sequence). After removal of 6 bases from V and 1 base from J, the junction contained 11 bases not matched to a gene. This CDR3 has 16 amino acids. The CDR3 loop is CASREEAGQRNTEAFF. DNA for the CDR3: TGTGCCAGCAGGGAAGAGGCGGGACAGAGGAACACTGAAGCTTTCTTT.

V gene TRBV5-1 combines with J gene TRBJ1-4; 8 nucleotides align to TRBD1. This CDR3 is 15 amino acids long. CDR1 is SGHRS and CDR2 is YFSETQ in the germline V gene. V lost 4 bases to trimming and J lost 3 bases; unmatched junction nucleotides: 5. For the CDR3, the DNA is TGCGCCAGCAGCCTCGGACAGGGTCCTAATGAAAAACTGTTTTTT. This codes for CASSLGQGPNEKLFF.

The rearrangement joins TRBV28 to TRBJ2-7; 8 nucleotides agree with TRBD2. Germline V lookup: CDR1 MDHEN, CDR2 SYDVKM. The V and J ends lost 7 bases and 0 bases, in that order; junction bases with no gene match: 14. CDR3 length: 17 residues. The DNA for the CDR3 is TGTGCCAGCATGCCCCCTCAGACTAGCGAGAGCTCCTACGAGCAGTACTTC. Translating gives CASMPPQTSESSYEQYF.

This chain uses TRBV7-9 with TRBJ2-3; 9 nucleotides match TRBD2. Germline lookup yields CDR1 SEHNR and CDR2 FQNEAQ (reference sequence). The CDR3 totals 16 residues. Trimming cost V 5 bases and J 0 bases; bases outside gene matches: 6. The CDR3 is CASSRLRGGSTDTQYF. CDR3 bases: TGTGCCAGCAGCCGCCTGCGGGGGGGGAGCACAGATACGCAGTATTTT.

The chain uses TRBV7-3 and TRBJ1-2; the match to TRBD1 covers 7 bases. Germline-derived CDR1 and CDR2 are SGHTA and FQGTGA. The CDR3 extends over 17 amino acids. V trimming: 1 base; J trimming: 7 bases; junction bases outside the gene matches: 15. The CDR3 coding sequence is TGTGCCAGCAGCTTAAATTTCCAGGGGGTCCGTCGTCGTGGCTACACCTTC. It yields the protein CASSLNFQGVRRRGYTF.

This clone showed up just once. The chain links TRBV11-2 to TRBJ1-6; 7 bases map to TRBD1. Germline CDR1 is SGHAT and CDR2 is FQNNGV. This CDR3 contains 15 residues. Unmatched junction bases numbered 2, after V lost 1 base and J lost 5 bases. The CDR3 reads CASSLAQGNNSPLHF. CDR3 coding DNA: TGTGCCAGCAGCTTAGCACAGGGGAATAATTCACCCCTCCACTTT. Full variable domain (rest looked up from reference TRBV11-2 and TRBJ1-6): EAGVAQSPRYKIIEKRQSVAFWCNPISGHATLYWYQQILGQGPKLLIQFQNNGVVDDSQLPKDRFSAERLKGVDSTLKIQPAKLEDSAVYLCASSLAQGNNSPLHFGNGTRLTVT.

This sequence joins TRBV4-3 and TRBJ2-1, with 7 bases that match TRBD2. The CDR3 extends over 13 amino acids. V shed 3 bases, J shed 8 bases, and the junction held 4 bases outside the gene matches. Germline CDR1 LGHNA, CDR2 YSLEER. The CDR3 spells CASSQGLWDEQFF. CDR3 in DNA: TGCGCCAGCAGCCAGGGACTATGGGATGAGCAGTTCTTC.

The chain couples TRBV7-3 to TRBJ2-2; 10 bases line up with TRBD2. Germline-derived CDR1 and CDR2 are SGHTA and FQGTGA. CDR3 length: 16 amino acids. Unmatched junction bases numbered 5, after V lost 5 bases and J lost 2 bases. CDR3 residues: CASSPLAGENTGELFF. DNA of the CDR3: TGTGCCAGCAGCCCGCTAGCGGGGGAAAACACCGGGGAGCTGTTTTTT.

CDR3 DNA: TGTGCCAGCAGCTTGAGCGGGGCAAAAGGGGAGACCCAGTACTTC. Translated, it gives CASSLSGAKGETQYF. The chain recombines TRBV7-9 with TRBJ2-5; 7 bases agree with TRBD2. The CDR3 covers 15 residues. The J segment lost 5 bases and the V segment lost 3 bases, leaving 9 bases of the junction unmatched. The germline V gene encodes CDR1 SEHNR and CDR2 FQNEAQ (reference sequence). Complete variable domain (other parts from reference TRBV7-9 and TRBJ2-5): DTGVSQNPRHKITKRGQNVTFRCDPISEHNRLYWYRQTLGQGPEFLTYFQNEAQLEKSRLLSDRFSAERPKGSFSTLEIQRTEQGDSAMYLCASSLSGAKGETQYFGPGTRLLVL.

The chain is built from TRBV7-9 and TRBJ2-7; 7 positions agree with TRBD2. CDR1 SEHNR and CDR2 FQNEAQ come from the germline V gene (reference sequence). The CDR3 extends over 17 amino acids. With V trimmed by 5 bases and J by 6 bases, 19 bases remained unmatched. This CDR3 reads CASSPTGHTRLAAEQYF. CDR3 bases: TGTGCCAGCAGCCCAACTGGCCATACCCGGCTAGCGGCCGAGCAGTACTTC.

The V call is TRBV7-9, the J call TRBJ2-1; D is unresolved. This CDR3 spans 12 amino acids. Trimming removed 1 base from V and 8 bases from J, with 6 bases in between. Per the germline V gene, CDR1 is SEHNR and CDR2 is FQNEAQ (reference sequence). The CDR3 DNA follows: TGTGCCAGCAGCTTAGTTGGCCATGAGCAGTTCTTC. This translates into CASSLVGHEQFF.

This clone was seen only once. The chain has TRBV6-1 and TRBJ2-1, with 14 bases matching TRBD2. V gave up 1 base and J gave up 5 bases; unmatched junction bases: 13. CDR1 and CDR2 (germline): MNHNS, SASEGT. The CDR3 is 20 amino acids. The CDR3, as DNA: TGTGCCAGCAGTGAAGAAGGAGGGACAGGACTAGCGGGAGGTCACAATGAGCAGTTCTTC. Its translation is CASSEEGGTGLAGGHNEQFF.

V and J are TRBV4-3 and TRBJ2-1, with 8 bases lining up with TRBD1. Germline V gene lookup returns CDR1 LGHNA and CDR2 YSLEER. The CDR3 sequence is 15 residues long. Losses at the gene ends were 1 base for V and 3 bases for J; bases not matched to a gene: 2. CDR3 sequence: CASSQATGDYNEQFF. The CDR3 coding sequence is TGCGCCAGCAGCCAAGCGACAGGGGACTACAATGAGCAGTTCTTC.

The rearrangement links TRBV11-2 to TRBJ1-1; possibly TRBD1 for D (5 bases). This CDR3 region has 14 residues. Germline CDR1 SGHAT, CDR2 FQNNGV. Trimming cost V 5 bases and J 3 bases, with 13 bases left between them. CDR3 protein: CASSPNQGYTEAFF. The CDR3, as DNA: TGTGCCAGCAGCCCGAACCAGGGTTACACTGAAGCTTTCTTT.

Written as DNA, the CDR3 is TGCGCCAGCAGTGAGTCCTTGGCGGGGGACCGGGACACCATATATTTT. Its protein product is CASSESLAGDRDTIYF. This chain uses TRBV10-1 with TRBJ1-3, with D perhaps matching TRBD1 (5 bases). The CDR3 contains 16 residues. Germline loops: CDR1 WNHNN, CDR2 SYGVQD (reference sequence). Trimming left V 0 bases short and J 8 bases short, with 17 bases between.

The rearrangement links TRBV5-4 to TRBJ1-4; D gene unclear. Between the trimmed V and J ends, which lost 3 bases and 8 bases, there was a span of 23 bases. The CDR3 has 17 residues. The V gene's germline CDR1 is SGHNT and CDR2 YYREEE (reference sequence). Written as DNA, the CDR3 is TGTGCCAGCAGCTCCAAGCGGGGAACACGGGCGAACGAAAAACTGTTTTTT. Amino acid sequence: CASSSKRGTRANEKLFF.

DNA for the CDR3: TGTGCCAGTAGCCTACTGGGACAGGGCACTAGCTCCTACGAGCAGTACTTC. It encodes CASSLLGQGTSSYEQYF. The chain links TRBV19 to TRBJ2-7; 9 nucleotides line up with TRBD1. Germline V gene data show CDR1 as LNHDA and CDR2 as SQIVND (reference sequence). With V trimmed by 6 bases and J by 0 bases, 12 bases remained unmatched. The length of the CDR3 is 17 residues. The variable domain in full, completed from reference TRBV19 and TRBJ2-7, reads DGGITQSPKYLFRKEGQNVTLSCEQNLNHDAMYWYRQDPGQGLRLIYYSQIVNDFQKGDIAEGYSVSREKKESFPLTVTSAQKNPTAFYLCASSLLGQGTSSYEQYFGPGTRLTVT.